This TCR beta chain stems from a study of blood T cells in healthy people across ages. Comment on this clonotype: The antigen is unknown.

The second PCR ran roughly 7 to 12 cycles with a sample-barcoded 5' primer and J-beta primers. Each CDR3 protein gets one entry after TCRdb re-called the 5' RACE reads with MiXCR. The sample has roughly 800,000 distinct CDR3 sequences, around half seen once; the top ten hold 41%. From germline, CDR1 is MNHEY and CDR2 SMNVEV (reference sequence). Trimming removed 5 bases from V and 9 bases from J, with 17 bases in between. The CDR3 is 14 residues long. Study conclusions and caveats: Diversity of TCR beta correlated strongly with naive T cell percentage.

The TCR sequence derives from a man older than 75 in good health. Specimen: blood. The chain uses TRBV27 and TRBJ2-4, with unresolved D. CDR3 loop: CASSVGPDTGIQYF. CDR3 DNA sequence: TGTGCCAGCAGTGTAGGCCCAGACACGGGCATTCAGTACTTC.